Below, 17 T cell receptor beta chains from the same sample are listed, as sequenced in a study of blood T cell repertoires in COVID-19. Sequenced by immunoSEQ multiplex PCR; TCRdb stores in-frame clones only, minus some. The data contain about 390,000 clones, approximately 87% of them singletons. The sequenced sample was peripheral blood. These receptors all come from a woman aged 55-70 years with COVID-19, enrolled during active disease.

CDR3 protein: CASSSMGGYSGNTIYF. In DNA form, the CDR3 reads TGTGCCAGCAGCTCGATGGGGGGGTACTCTGGAAACACCATATATTTT. The J gene is TRBJ1-3, the V gene TRBV7-9, with D possibly TRBD1 on 5 matching bases. The V and J ends lost 4 bases and 0 bases respectively, with 13 bases between them. CDR3 length: 16 amino acids. Germline values: CDR1 SEHNR, CDR2 FQNEAQ (reference sequence).

The rearrangement uses TRBV10-2 and TRBJ1-1; 9 bases agree with TRBD1. This CDR3 contains 14 residues. V was clipped by 4 bases and J by 6 bases; unmatched bases: 6. Germline loops: CDR1 WSHSY, CDR2 SAAADI. The CDR3 DNA is TGCGCCAGCAGTGCACCGGGACAGGGTTCTGAAGCTTTCTTT. Its protein is CASSAPGQGSEAFF.

The chain carries TRBV6-1 and TRBJ2-1; 10 bases map to TRBD2. V was clipped by 3 bases and J by 2 bases; unmatched bases: 4. This CDR3 region has 16 residues. Germline CDR1 reads MNHNS; CDR2 reads SASEGT. CDR3 coding DNA: TGTGCCAGCAGTGATGAGCGGGGGGGCCCCTACAATGAGCAGTTCTTC. It codes for CASSDERGGPYNEQFF.

This chain links TRBV19 with TRBJ1-2; 7 nucleotides line up with TRBD1. Looked up from germline, CDR1 is LNHDA and CDR2 is SQIVND (reference sequence). The V segment lost 5 bases and the J segment 4 bases; nucleotides outside the gene matches: 10. CDR3 length: 15 residues. The CDR3 region is CASSPDRDAPYGYTF. CDR3 nucleotide sequence: TGTGCCAGTAGTCCAGACAGGGATGCCCCCTATGGCTACACCTTC.

This clone occurred once. The CDR3 sequence is CASSVALNTEAFF. The DNA of the CDR3 is TGTGCCAGTAGTGTAGCTCTGAACACTGAAGCTTTCTTT. The chain carries TRBV19 and TRBJ1-1; D gene uncertain. Germline V gene sequence: CDR1 LNHDA, CDR2 SQIVND (reference sequence). V lost 5 bases to trimming and J lost 0 bases, with 7 bases between them. This CDR3 contains 13 residues.

J is TRBJ1-2 and V is TRBV7-8, with 7 bases matching TRBD1. V shed 3 bases, J shed 3 bases, and the junction held 1 base outside the gene matches. The CDR3 contains 13 residues. The germline V gene has CDR1 SGHVS and CDR2 FQNEAQ. CDR3 sequence reads: CASSFDRDYGYTF. The CDR3 DNA sequence: TGTGCCAGCAGCTTCGACAGGGACTATGGCTACACCTTC.

The chain joins TRBV7-8 to TRBJ1-5; a possible D gene is TRBD1 (6 bases). The germline CDR1 and CDR2 sequences are SGHVS and FQNEAQ. The CDR3 runs 15 residues. V was trimmed by 3 bases and J by 4 bases, leaving 13 bases between them. The CDR3 bases are TGTGCCAGCAGCTTCAGGGTACAGGGAAATCAGCCCCAGCATTTT. Amino acid sequence: CASSFRVQGNQPQHF.

The V and J genes are TRBV6-5 and TRBJ1-4; no clear D. Per the germline V gene, CDR1 is MNHEY and CDR2 is SVGAGI. The V and J ends lost 5 bases and 8 bases respectively, with 18 bases between them. This CDR3 is built from 15 residues. The CDR3 region is CASSPNLLAREKLFF. In nucleotides, the CDR3 is TGTGCCAGCAGTCCCAACCTCCTGGCGAGGGAAAAACTGTTTTTT.

This chain links TRBV2 with TRBJ1-5; 8 bases map to TRBD1. V lost 6 bases and J lost 6; bases outside the gene matches: 4. The CDR3 is 13 residues long. The germline gives CDR1 SNHLY, CDR2 FYNNEI. The CDR3, as DNA: TGTGCCAGCAGCCCAGACAGGGGTCAGCCCCAGCATTTT. It is translated as CASSPDRGQPQHF. Based on the CDR3 plus reference TRBV2 and TRBJ1-5, the full variable domain is EPEVTQTPSHQVTQMGQEVILRCVPISNHLYFYWYRQILGQKVEFLVSFYNNEISEKSEIFDDQFSVERPDGSNFTLKIRSTKLEDSAMYFCASSPDRGQPQHFGDGTRLSIL.

The chain combines TRBV7-2 with TRBJ2-5; 9 bases are a match to TRBD2. The CDR3 contains 16 residues. The ends lost 2 bases at V and 4 bases at J; junction bases unmatched: 8. Germline V gene lookup returns CDR1 SGHTA and CDR2 FQGNSA. In DNA, the CDR3 is TGTGCCAGCAGCTTATATAGGCGGGGGGGTAGAGAGACCCAGTACTTC. Protein product: CASSLYRRGGRETQYF.

A single count supports this clone. The genes are TRBV19 and TRBJ1-2; 11 bases align to TRBD1. CDR3 length: 16 residues. Germline CDR1 LNHDA, CDR2 SQIVND (reference sequence). V lost 5 bases to trimming and J lost 7 bases; unmatched junction nucleotides: 12. The CDR3 nucleotides read TGTGCCAGTAGTCCGACCCCCGGGACAGGGGGATCTGGCTACACCTTC. Translating it yields CASSPTPGTGGSGYTF.

The CDR3: CASSAQTSGEQFF. The CDR3 DNA reads TGCGCCAGCAGCGCTCAGACTAGCGGGGAGCAGTTCTTC. The chain recombines TRBV5-1 with TRBJ2-1; 10 bases are a match to TRBD2. The CDR3 runs to 13 residues. V dropped 4 bases and J dropped 10; count of bases not matched to a gene: 5. Germline CDR1 is SGHRS and CDR2 is YFSETQ.

The chain uses TRBV18 and TRBJ2-1, with TRBD2 as a possible D gene (6 bases). Germline-derived CDR1 and CDR2 are KGHSH and LQKENI. This CDR3 spans 15 amino acids. V was trimmed by 0 bases and J by 6 bases, leaving 12 bases between them. The CDR3 loop is CASSPPGLSLNEQFF. The CDR3, as DNA: TGTGCCAGCTCACCACCGGGACTGTCGCTCAATGAGCAGTTCTTC.

In this sample, this clone turned up once. CDR3 in amino acids: CASSYSRADEGAFF. DNA of the CDR3: TGTGCCAGCAGTTACTCGAGGGCTGACGAGGGAGCTTTCTTT. This sequence joins TRBV6-5 and TRBJ1-1, with no clear D. Germline CDR1 reads MNHEY; CDR2 reads SVGAGI. The V gene lost 0 bases and the J gene lost 10 bases, with 15 bases spanning the gap. The CDR3 loop spans 14 amino acids.

The chain has TRBV5-1 and TRBJ2-5; 7 nucleotides line up with TRBD1. Germline V lookup: CDR1 SGHRS, CDR2 YFSETQ. The CDR3 consists of 12 residues. The trim removed 5 bases at V and 4 bases at J, leaving 2 bases unmatched. CDR3 loop: CASRQGRETQYF. DNA of the CDR3: TGCGCCAGCAGACAGGGGAGAGAGACCCAGTACTTC.

The V and J genes are TRBV10-2 and TRBJ1-1; D is unclear. This CDR3 has 14 residues. Germline V gene lookup returns CDR1 WSHSY and CDR2 SAAADI. Trimming stripped 7 bases from V and 1 base from J, with 13 bases between. CDR3 DNA: TGCGCCAGCACCCCACTAACGTGGAACACTGAAGCTTTCTTT. This gives the protein CASTPLTWNTEAFF.

This chain uses TRBV7-2 with TRBJ2-1; tentatively, D is TRBD1 (6 bases). Trimming removed 5 bases at V and 2 bases at J, with 13 bases between. The CDR3 has 15 amino acids. Germline V gene lookup returns CDR1 SGHTA and CDR2 FQGNSA. CDR3 in amino acids: CASSLAQGTYNEQFF. In nucleotides, the CDR3 is TGTGCCAGCAGCCTGGCACAGGGAACCTACAATGAGCAGTTCTTC.